The 4 T cell receptor beta chains given below trace back to one sample, sequenced in a study of blood T cell repertoires in COVID-19. Sequencing was performed with immunoSEQ multiplex PCR; in TCRdb, only in-frame clones are kept and a portion is missing. The table lists more than 200,000 clones, about 85% of them singletons, with 4.2% in the top ten. Sequences were obtained from peripheral blood. The receptor set was obtained from a man between 60 and 75 years old with acute or convalescent COVID-19.

The chain links TRBV5-1 to TRBJ1-6; a possible D gene is TRBD1 (6 bases). The V and J ends lost 0 bases and 7 bases respectively, with 14 bases between them. CDR3 length equals 16 residues. Germline values: CDR1 SGHRS, CDR2 YFSETQ. This CDR3 is CASSLEGGAVNSPLHF. The CDR3 DNA reads as TGCGCCAGCAGCTTGGAGGGGGGGGCGGTAAATTCACCCCTCCACTTT.

In its sample, this clone was seen a few times. V usage is TRBV4-1 and J usage is TRBJ1-3; D remains unclear. The ends were cut back, 3 bases at V and 7 bases at J, with 19 bases in the middle. The CDR3 is made up of 16 amino acids. Germline V gives CDR1 MGHRA, CDR2 YSYEKL. CDR3 in DNA: TGCGCCAGCAGCCAGCTTGCCCCGCCCTTTGGCAACACCATATATTTT. Protein product: CASSQLAPPFGNTIYF.

The chain recombines TRBV5-1 with TRBJ2-2, with TRBD2 as a possible D gene (6 bases). V was clipped by 0 bases and J by 5 bases, with 11 bases between them. The CDR3 covers 15 residues. Germline-derived CDR1 and CDR2 are SGHRS and YFSETQ. Written as DNA, the CDR3 is TGCGCCAGCAGCTTGGTCCCGGGGGATACCGGGGAGCTGTTTTTT. It specifies CASSLVPGDTGELFF.

The chain joins TRBV2 to TRBJ2-3, with 9 positions matching TRBD2. Germline CDR1 reads SNHLY; CDR2 reads FYNNEI. J was trimmed by 4 bases and V by 0 bases; bases with no gene match: 5. This CDR3 comprises 16 residues. The CDR3 bases are TGTGCCAGCAGTGAAGCGCGGGGACTAGCAGCAGATACGCAGTATTTT. Translation gives CASSEARGLAADTQYF.